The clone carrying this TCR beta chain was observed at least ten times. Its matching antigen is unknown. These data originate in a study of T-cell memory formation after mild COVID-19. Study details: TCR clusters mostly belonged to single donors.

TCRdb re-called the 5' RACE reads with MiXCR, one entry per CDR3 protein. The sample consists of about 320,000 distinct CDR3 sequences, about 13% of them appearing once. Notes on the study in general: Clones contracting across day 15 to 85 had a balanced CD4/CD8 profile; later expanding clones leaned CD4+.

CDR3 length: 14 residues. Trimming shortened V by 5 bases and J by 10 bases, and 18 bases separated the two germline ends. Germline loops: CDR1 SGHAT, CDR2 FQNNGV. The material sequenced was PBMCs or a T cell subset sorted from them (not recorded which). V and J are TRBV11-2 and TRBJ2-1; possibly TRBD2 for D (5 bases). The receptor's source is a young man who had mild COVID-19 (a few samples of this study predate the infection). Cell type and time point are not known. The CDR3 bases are TGTGCCAGCAGCCCGGTTGGGGAGACGGGCGAGCAGTTCTTC. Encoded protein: CASSPVGETGEQFF.